This paragraph reports one T cell receptor beta chain. As originally analysed: Amplification of reference gene primers provided the estimated nucleated cell counts. The method was immunoSEQ multiplex PCR; TCRdb's version includes in-frame clones alone and lacks a portion of them. D and trimming come from the DNA, and the V and J calls and clone size come from that table. Of roughly 150,000 clones detected, 80% appear once; the ten largest clones hold roughly 0.52%. The CDR3 sequence is 12 residues long. From germline, CDR1 is ENHRY and CDR2 SYGVKD. With V trimmed by 10 bases and J by 3 bases, 5 bases remained unmatched. The sample comes from a study of blood T cell repertoires in COVID-19. Turning to the study itself: The origin of the acute and convalescent COVID-19 samples was the United States, Italy and Spain. PBMCs, B-cell-depleted T cells, or T cells provided the cDNA or gDNA that made up the material.

The gene calls are TRBV10-3 and TRBJ1-2, with 7 positions matching TRBD1. Sequences were obtained from peripheral blood. This clonotype was sampled from a man in his sixties with acute or convalescent COVID-19. The CDR3 reads CATTGVYYGYTF. The CDR3 DNA follows: TGTGCCACTACAGGGGTCTACTATGGCTACACCTTC.